This T cell receptor beta chain was captured by sequencing in a study of T cells after yellow fever vaccination. Study-level points and caveats: Overlap between CD4 and CD8 compartments was detected for a small share of clonotypes.

MiXCR, run by TCRdb on the 5' RACE reads, gives a single entry per CDR3 protein. The sample includes 350,000 to 550,000 distinct CDR3 sequences, approximately 19% of them seen just once. From germline, CDR1 is SGHNT and CDR2 YYREEE (reference sequence). The CDR3 is 14 amino acids. With 2 bases removed from V and 8 bases from J, the gap between germline ends came to 14 bases. Concerning this clonotype: Its antigen is currently unknown.

Sequences were derived from PBMCs, sampled before the yellow fever booster vaccination. The TCR originated in a man aged 18 to 29 who received the YFV17D yellow fever vaccine. The gene calls are TRBV5-4 and TRBJ2-1; tentatively, D is TRBD1 or TRBD2 (5 bases each). CDR3 residues: CASSFVGPSDEQFF. As DNA, the CDR3 is TGTGCCAGCAGCTTCGTGGGACCATCGGATGAGCAGTTCTTC.